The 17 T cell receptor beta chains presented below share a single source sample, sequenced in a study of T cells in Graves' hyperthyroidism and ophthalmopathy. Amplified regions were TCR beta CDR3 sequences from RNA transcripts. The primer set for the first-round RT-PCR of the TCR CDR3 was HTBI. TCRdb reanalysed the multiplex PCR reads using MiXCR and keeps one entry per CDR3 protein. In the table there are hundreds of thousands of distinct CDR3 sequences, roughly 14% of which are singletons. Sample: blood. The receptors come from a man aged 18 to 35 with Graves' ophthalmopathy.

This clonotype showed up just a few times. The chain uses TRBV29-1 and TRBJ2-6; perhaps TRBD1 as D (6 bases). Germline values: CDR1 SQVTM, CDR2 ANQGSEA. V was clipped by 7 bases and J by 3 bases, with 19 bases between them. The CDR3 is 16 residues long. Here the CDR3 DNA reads TGCAGCGCCTTGGGACACCAGGGCGGTGGGGCCAACGTCCTGACTTTC. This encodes CSALGHQGGGANVLTF.

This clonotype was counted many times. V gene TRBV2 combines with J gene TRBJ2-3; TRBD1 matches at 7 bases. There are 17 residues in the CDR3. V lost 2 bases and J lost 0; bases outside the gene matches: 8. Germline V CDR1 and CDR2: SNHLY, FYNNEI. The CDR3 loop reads CASSEPRDRSSTDTQYF. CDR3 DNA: TGTGCCAGCAGTGAACCTAGGGACAGATCCAGCACAGATACGCAGTATTTT.

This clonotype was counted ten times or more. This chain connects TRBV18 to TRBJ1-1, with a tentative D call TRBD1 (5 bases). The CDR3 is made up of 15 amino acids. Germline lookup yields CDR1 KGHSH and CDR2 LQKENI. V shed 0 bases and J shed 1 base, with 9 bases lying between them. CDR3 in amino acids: CASSPPPGQNTEAFF. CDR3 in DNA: TGTGCCAGCTCACCACCGCCAGGGCAGAACACTGAAGCTTTCTTT.

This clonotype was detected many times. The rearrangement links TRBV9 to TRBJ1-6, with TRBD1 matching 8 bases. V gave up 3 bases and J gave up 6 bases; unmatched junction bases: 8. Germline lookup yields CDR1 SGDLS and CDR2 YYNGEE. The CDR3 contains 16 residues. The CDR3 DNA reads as TGTGCCAGCAGCGCAGGACAGGGAGTCTCTAATTCACCCCTCCACTTT. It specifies CASSAGQGVSNSPLHF.

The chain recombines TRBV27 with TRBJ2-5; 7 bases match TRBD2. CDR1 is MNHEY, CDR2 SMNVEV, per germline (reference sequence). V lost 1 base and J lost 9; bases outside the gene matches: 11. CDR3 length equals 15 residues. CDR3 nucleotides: TGTGCCAGCAGTTTATATCCGGGGGGTCCTCAGGCCCAGTACTTC. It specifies CASSLYPGGPQAQYF.

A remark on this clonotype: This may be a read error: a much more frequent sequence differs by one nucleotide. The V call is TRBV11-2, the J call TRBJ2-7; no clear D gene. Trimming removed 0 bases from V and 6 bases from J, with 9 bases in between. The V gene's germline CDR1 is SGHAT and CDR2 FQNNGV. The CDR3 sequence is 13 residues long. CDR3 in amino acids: CASSLEAWAEQYF. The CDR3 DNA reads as TGTGCCAGCAGCTTAGAGGCGTGGGCCGAGCAGTACTTC.

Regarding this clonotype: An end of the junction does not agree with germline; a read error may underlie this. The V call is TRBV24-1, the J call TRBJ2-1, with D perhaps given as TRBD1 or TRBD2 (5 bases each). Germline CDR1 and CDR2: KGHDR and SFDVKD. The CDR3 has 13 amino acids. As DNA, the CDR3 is TGTGCCGCCAGTGATTTGGGGGAGTTTGAGCAGTTCTTC. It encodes CAASDLGEFEQFF.

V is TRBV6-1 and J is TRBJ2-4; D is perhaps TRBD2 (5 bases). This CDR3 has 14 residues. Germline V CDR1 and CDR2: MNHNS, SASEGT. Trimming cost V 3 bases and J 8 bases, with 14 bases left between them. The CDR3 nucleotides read TGTGCCAGCAGTGAGACGGGGAGCACGGACATTCAGTACTTC. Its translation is CASSETGSTDIQYF.

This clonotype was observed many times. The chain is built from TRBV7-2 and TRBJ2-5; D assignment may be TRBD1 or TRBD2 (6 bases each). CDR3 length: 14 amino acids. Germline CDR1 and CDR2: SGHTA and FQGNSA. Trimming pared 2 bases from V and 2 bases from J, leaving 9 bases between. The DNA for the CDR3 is TGTGCCAGCAGCTTATGGGGGGCGCAAGAGACCCAGTACTTC. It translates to CASSLWGAQETQYF.

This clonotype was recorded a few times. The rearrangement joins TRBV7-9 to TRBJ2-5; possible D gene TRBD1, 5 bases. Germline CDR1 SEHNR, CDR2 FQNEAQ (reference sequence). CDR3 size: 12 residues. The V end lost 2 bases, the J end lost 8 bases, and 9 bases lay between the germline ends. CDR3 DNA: TGTGCCAGCAGCTTAAGTGACAGTACCCAGTACTTC. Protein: CASSLSDSTQYF.

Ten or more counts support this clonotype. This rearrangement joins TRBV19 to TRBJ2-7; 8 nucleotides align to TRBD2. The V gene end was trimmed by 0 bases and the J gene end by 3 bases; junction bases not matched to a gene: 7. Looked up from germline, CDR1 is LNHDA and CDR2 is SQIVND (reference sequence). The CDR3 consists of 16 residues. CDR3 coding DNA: TGTGCCAGTAGTATAGATTCCGCGGGAGGAGGCTACGAGCAGTACTTC. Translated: CASSIDSAGGGYEQYF.

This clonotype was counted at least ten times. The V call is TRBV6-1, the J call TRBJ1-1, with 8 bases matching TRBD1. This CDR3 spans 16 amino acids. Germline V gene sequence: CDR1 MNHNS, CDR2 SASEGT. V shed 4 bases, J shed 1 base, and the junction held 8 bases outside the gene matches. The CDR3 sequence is CASSGNRGRGNTEAFF. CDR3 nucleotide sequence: TGTGCCAGCAGTGGCAACAGGGGGAGGGGGAACACTGAAGCTTTCTTT.

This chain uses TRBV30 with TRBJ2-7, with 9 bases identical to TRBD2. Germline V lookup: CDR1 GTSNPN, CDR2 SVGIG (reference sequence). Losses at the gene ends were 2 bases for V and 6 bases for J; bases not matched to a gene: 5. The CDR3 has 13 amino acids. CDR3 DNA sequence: TGTGCCTGGAGTAAGGGACTAGCAGTCGAGCAGTACTTC. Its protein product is CAWSKGLAVEQYF.

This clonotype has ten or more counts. Here the CDR3 DNA reads TGTGCCAGCAGTTACCACGCCGGGGGAATTCAAGAGACCCAGTACTTC. Its translation: CASSYHAGGIQETQYF. The V and J genes are TRBV6-6 and TRBJ2-5, with a tentative D call TRBD2 (6 bases). The CDR3 runs 16 residues. Germline CDR1 MNHNY, CDR2 SVGAGI (reference sequence). V was trimmed by 2 bases and J by 2 bases, leaving 15 bases between them.

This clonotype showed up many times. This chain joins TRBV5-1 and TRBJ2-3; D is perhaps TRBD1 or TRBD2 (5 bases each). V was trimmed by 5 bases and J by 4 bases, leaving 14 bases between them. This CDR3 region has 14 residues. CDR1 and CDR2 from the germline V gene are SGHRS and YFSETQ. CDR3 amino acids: CASRYPVGADTQYF. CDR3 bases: TGCGCCAGCAGGTATCCAGTGGGGGCAGATACGCAGTATTTT.

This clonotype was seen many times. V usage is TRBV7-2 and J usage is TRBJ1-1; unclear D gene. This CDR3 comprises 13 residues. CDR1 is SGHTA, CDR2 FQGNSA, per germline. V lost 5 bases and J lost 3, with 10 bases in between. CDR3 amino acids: CASSPTRDTEAFF. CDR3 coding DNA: TGTGCCAGCAGCCCCACCCGGGACACTGAAGCTTTCTTT.

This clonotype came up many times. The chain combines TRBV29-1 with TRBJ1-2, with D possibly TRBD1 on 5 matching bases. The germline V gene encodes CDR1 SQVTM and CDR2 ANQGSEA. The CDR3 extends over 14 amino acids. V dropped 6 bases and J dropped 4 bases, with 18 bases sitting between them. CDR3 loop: CSVADGAVSYGYTF. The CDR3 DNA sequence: TGCAGCGTGGCCGATGGGGCCGTTAGCTATGGCTACACCTTC.